The subject of this entry is one T cell receptor beta chain. Its antigen is not known. Combining a sample-barcoded 5' primer with a J-beta primer mix, a second PCR ran for about 7 to 12 cycles. TCRdb independently ran MiXCR on the 5' RACE reads; one entry per CDR3 protein. The table lists fewer than 2,000,000 distinct CDR3 sequences, 34% of them singletons, with about 11% in the top ten. The data were obtained in a study of blood T cells in healthy people across ages. Germline CDR1 and CDR2: MNHNS and SASEGT. This CDR3 has 15 residues. Between the trimmed V and J ends, which lost 4 bases and 7 bases, there was a span of 20 bases. General study findings and limits: CMV infection status of these donors was not known.

Sequencing was performed on blood. This chain uses TRBV6-1 with TRBJ2-7; a possible D gene is TRBD2 (6 bases). This clonotype originated in a woman in her twenties or thirties in good health. The CDR3 nucleotides read TGTGCCAGCAGTGGGGGTAACGGGAGTGGGGAAGAGCAGTACTTC. It codes for CASSGGNGSGEEQYF.